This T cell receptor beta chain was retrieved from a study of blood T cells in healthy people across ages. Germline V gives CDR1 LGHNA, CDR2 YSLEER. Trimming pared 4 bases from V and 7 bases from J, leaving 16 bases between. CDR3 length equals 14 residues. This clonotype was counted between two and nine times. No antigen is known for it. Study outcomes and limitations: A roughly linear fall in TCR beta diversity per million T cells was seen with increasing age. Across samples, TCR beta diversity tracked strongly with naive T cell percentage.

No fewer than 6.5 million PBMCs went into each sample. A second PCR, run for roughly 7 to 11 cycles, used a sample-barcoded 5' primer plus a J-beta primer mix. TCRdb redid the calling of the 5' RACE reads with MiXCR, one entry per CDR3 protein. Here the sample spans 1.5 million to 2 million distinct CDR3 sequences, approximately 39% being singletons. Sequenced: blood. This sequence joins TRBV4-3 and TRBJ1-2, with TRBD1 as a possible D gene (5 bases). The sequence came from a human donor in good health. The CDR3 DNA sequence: TGCGCCAGCAGCCCCTCCGAAGGGGCGGGTGGCTACACCTTC. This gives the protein CASSPSEGAGGYTF.